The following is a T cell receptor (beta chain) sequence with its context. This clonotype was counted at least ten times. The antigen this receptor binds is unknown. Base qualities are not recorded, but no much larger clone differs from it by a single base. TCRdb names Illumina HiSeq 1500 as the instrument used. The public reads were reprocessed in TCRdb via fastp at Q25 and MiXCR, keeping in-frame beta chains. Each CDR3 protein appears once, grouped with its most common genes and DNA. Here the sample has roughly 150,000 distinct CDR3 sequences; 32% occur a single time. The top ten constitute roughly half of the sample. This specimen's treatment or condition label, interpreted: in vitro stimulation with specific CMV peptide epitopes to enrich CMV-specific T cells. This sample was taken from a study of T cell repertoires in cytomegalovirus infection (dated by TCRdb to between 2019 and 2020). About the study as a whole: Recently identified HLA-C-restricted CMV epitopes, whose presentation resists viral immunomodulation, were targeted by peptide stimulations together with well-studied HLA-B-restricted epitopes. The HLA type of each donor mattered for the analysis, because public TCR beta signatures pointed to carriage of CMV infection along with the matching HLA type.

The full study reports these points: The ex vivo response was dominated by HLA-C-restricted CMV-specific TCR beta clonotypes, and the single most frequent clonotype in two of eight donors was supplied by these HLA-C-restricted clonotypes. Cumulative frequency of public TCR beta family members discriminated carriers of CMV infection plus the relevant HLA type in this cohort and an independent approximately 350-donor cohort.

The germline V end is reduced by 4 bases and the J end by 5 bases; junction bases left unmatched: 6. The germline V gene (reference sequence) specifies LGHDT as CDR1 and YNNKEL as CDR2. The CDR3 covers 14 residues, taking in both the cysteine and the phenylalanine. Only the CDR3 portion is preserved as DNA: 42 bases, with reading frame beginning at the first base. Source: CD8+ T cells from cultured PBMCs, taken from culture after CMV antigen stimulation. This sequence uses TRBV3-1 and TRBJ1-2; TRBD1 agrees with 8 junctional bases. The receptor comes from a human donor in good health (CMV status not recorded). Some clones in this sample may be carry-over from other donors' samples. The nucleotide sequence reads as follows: TGTGCCAGCAGCCCGAGAGGACAGGGATATGGCTACACCTTC. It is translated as CASSPRGQGYGYTF.